Below, 24 T cell receptor beta chains from the same sample are listed, as sequenced in a study of HIV-infected patients and healthy controls. cDNA was made from approximately 0.55 ug RNA using alpha and beta constant primers. Alpha and beta chain libraries were made separately by chain-specific third strand synthesis with multiplexing indices. One entry per CDR3 protein, called by TCRdb with MiXCR from the 5' RACE reads. The sample holds under 9,000 distinct CDR3 sequences, around 8% seen once. No cell fractionation was done, so the repertoire covers all unsorted peripheral blood T cells. This specimen consisted of blood, obtained before antiretroviral therapy. Receptors originate from an adult with HIV infection.

Within the sample, this clonotype is medium-sized (0.01 to 0.1%). The genes are TRBV6-6 and TRBJ2-2; D gene uncertain. Germline CDR1 is MNHNY and CDR2 is SVGAGI (reference sequence). Deletions cut 11 bases from V and 8 bases from J, with 12 bases between. CDR3 size: 11 residues. DNA for the CDR3: TGTGCCGTCCTGGTGGGGGGGGAGCTGTTTTTT. Amino acids: CAVLVGGELFF.

By proportion, this clonotype is medium-sized. The chain recombines TRBV4-2 with TRBJ2-7; TRBD1 aligns across 12 bases. The CDR3 contains 14 residues. J was trimmed by 4 bases and V by 3 bases; bases with no gene match: 1. Germline V lookup: CDR1 LGHNA, CDR2 YNFKEQ. CDR3 bases: TGTGCCAGCAGCCAGGGACAGGGGGCTTACGAGCAGTACTTC. Translating gives CASSQGQGAYEQYF.

This chain uses TRBV7-9 with TRBJ2-3; D is possibly TRBD1 (5 bases). V was trimmed by 6 bases and J by 0 bases, leaving 19 bases between them. CDR3 size: 17 residues. Looked up from germline, CDR1 is SEHNR and CDR2 is FQNEAQ (reference sequence). The CDR3 DNA follows: TGTGCCAGCAGAGGAACAGGAGAGACCACTAGCACAGATACGCAGTATTTT. Its protein product is CASRGTGETTSTDTQYF.

Note on this clonotype: It may be a read error: a sequence one base away is much more abundant. This chain uses TRBV4-3 with TRBJ1-2; weak D call: TRBD1 (6 bases). The germline V gene encodes CDR1 LGHNA and CDR2 YSLEER. CDR3 length: 15 residues. As DNA, the CDR3 is TGCGCCAGCAGCCAAGAAGGCAGGGGCGACTATGGCCACACCTTC. This codes for CASSQEGRGDYGHTF.

This clonotype rates as medium-sized. Here the CDR3 reads CASSLSRQGNTEAFF. The CDR3 nucleotides read TGCGCCAGCAGCTTGTCCCGACAGGGGAACACTGAAGCTTTCTTT. The chain couples TRBV5-1 to TRBJ1-1, with TRBD1 matching 7 bases. The CDR3 sequence is 15 residues long. Germline CDR1 SGHRS, CDR2 YFSETQ. V lost 1 base, J lost 1 base, and 4 bases stayed unmatched.

This clonotype was counted a single time. The V gene is TRBV7-3, the J gene TRBJ2-1; D possibly corresponds to TRBD1 (7 bases). The CDR3 loop spans 16 amino acids. The V end lost 3 bases, the J end lost 1 base, and 13 bases lay between the germline ends. Germline V gene data show CDR1 as SGHTA and CDR2 as FQGTGA. The DNA of the CDR3 is TGTGCCAGCAGCTTTAGGGGGCTAGCGTCCTACAATGAGCAGTTCTTC. The encoded protein is CASSFRGLASYNEQFF.

This clonotype was seen many times. V is TRBV7-9 and J is TRBJ1-1; D is possibly TRBD1 (5 bases). This CDR3 is built from 15 residues. Trimming stripped 8 bases from V and 3 bases from J, with 19 bases between. CDR1 and CDR2 (germline): SEHNR, FQNEAQ (reference sequence). The DNA of the CDR3 is TGTGCCAGCTCGGGGGGGTCGGTGAGGTACACTGAAGCTTTCTTT. The encoded protein is CASSGGSVRYTEAFF.

In its sample, this clonotype was seen many times. The chain joins TRBV11-2 to TRBJ2-3; weak D call: TRBD1 (5 bases). Germline CDR1 is SGHAT and CDR2 is FQNNGV. Trimming removed 2 bases from V and 2 bases from J, with 14 bases in between. This CDR3 spans 16 amino acids. The CDR3 region is CASSLRGSSYTDTQYF. DNA for the CDR3: TGTGCCAGCAGCTTAAGGGGCAGTAGTTACACAGATACGCAGTATTTT.

The chain joins TRBV7-2 to TRBJ2-1; the D is unclear. V dropped 5 bases and J dropped 3 bases, with 14 bases sitting between them. The CDR3 totals 15 residues. Germline CDR1 is SGHTA and CDR2 is FQGNSA. CDR3 sequence (DNA): TGTGCCAGCAGCCAGATGGGGAATAACTACAATGAGCAGTTCTTC. Protein product: CASSQMGNNYNEQFF.

This clonotype is medium-sized. The V and J genes are TRBV18 and TRBJ2-3; no clear D gene. The CDR3 is 14 amino acids. V was cut by 1 base and J by 2 bases, with 7 bases left in between. In germline, CDR1 is KGHSH, CDR2 LQKENI. The chain's CDR3 is CASSPQRNTDTQYF. The CDR3 DNA reads TGTGCCAGCTCACCACAAAGGAACACAGATACGCAGTATTTT.

This clonotype has a count of ten or more. The chain couples TRBV19 to TRBJ2-1; TRBD1 agrees at 9 bases. The germline CDR1 and CDR2 sequences are LNHDA and SQIVND (reference sequence). V was pared by 1 base and J by 7 bases, with 11 bases of the junction left unmatched. This CDR3 region has 17 residues. The CDR3 reads CASSIGLWDRVKNEQFF. The CDR3 nucleotides are TGTGCCAGTAGTATAGGCCTTTGGGACAGGGTAAAAAATGAGCAGTTCTTC. Together with reference TRBV19 and TRBJ2-1, the CDR3 gives the full variable domain: DGGITQSPKYLFRKEGQNVTLSCEQNLNHDAMYWYRQDPGQGLRLIYYSQIVNDFQKGDIAEGYSVSREKKESFPLTVTSAQKNPTAFYLCASSIGLWDRVKNEQFFGPGTRLTVL.

By proportion, this clonotype is medium-sized (0.01 to 0.1%). This sequence joins TRBV2 and TRBJ1-1; D remains ambiguous. The CDR3 is 11 amino acids. Germline-derived CDR1 and CDR2 are SNHLY and FYNNEI. V gave up 7 bases and J gave up 7 bases, with 10 bases separating them. The CDR3, as DNA: TGTGCCAGCAACTGGCAATTTGAAGCTTTCTTT. It translates to CASNWQFEAFF.

The rearrangement links TRBV12-3 or TRBV12-4 to TRBJ1-1, with a possible D match to TRBD1 (5 bases). The CDR3 has 14 residues. V was trimmed by 6 bases and J by 0 bases, leaving 11 bases between them. The chain's CDR3 is CASRPGPMNTEAFF. As DNA, the CDR3 is TGTGCCAGCAGACCGGGACCGATGAACACTGAAGCTTTCTTT.

In its sample, this clonotype ranks as medium-sized. The CDR3 DNA sequence: TGTGCCAGCAGTTTTGAGGGACAGGCTTTTGGGCAGTACTTC. Encoded protein: CASSFEGQAFGQYF. The V call is TRBV28, the J call TRBJ2-7; 8 bases are a match to TRBD1. The germline gives CDR1 MDHEN, CDR2 SYDVKM. V trimming: 3 bases; J trimming: 9 bases; junction bases outside the gene matches: 10. The CDR3 sequence is 14 residues long.

This clonotype is termed medium-sized. CDR3 loop: CASSPNNRGLHRNGYTF. The CDR3 DNA sequence: TGTGCCAGCAGCCCAAATAATCGGGGCTTACACCGGAATGGCTACACCTTC. The rearrangement links TRBV28 to TRBJ1-2; a weak D match, TRBD1 (5 bases). CDR1 and CDR2 (germline): MDHEN, SYDVKM. CDR3 size: 17 residues. Trimming removed 6 bases at V and 6 bases at J, with 26 bases between.

By sample share, this clonotype is medium-sized. The V and J genes are TRBV29-1 and TRBJ1-1; 7 positions match TRBD1. The CDR3 consists of 13 residues. Germline V gene lookup returns CDR1 SQVTM and CDR2 ANQGSEA. V was pared by 7 bases and J by 0 bases, with 5 bases of the junction left unmatched. CDR3: CSGEQGMNTEAFF. The CDR3, as DNA: TGCAGCGGCGAACAGGGGATGAACACTGAAGCTTTCTTT.

This clonotype was seen repeatedly, ten times or more. The V call is TRBV20-1, the J call TRBJ2-7; either TRBD1 or TRBD2 may fit D (5 bases each). CDR1 and CDR2 (germline): DFQATT, SNEGSKA (reference sequence). This CDR3 comprises 15 residues. The V end was cut by 4 bases, the J end by 2 bases, with 18 bases between. The CDR3 nucleotides read TGCAGTGCTATAGGGGAACAGCGGCGAACCTACGAGCAGTACTTC. Encoded protein: CSAIGEQRRTYEQYF.

By share of the sample, this clonotype is medium-sized. The rearrangement links TRBV11-2 to TRBJ2-4; D is perhaps TRBD1 or TRBD2 (5 bases each). This CDR3 spans 16 amino acids. Trimming pared 3 bases from V and 0 bases from J, leaving 12 bases between. Germline assignment: CDR1 SGHAT and CDR2 FQNNGV. Here the CDR3 reads CASSFLEGRAKNIQYF. The DNA for the CDR3 is TGTGCCAGCAGCTTTTTAGAGGGGAGAGCCAAAAACATTCAGTACTTC.

By share, this clonotype ranks as medium-sized (0.01 to 0.1%). The V gene is TRBV4-1, the J gene TRBJ1-4; D perhaps matches TRBD1 (5 bases). CDR3 length: 16 amino acids. Per germline, CDR1 MGHRA and CDR2 YSYEKL. Trimming took off 4 bases at V and 8 bases at J, with 20 bases between the two ends. In DNA form, the CDR3 reads TGCGCCAGCAGCCCCCAACCCCGGCAGGGTGCGGAAAAACTGTTTTTT. Encoded protein: CASSPQPRQGAEKLFF.

This clonotype was observed at least ten times. The chain carries TRBV5-1 and TRBJ1-1; D might be TRBD1 (5 bases). The V gene lost 4 bases and the J gene lost 1 base, with 14 bases spanning the gap. CDR1 SGHRS and CDR2 YFSETQ come from the germline V gene. The CDR3 spans 15 residues. The CDR3 DNA reads as TGCGCCAGCAGCCTCCCGGGGGTAGGGAACACTGAAGCTTTCTTT. It is translated as CASSLPGVGNTEAFF.

In this sample, this clonotype is medium-sized. V and J are TRBV5-8 and TRBJ1-2; D is perhaps TRBD1 (6 bases). Per germline, CDR1 SGHTS and CDR2 YDEGEE. This CDR3 is 14 amino acids long. V was clipped by 4 bases and J by 3 bases, with 13 bases between them. The CDR3 loop is CASSPRTEHYGYTF. In nucleotides, the CDR3 is TGTGCCAGCAGCCCGCGGACAGAGCACTATGGCTACACCTTC.

This clonotype came up many times. CDR3 in amino acids: CASSSLGGAGEQFF. The CDR3 DNA reads TGTGCCAGCAGTTCCCTCGGGGGGGCGGGTGAGCAGTTCTTC. V and J are TRBV12-3 or TRBV12-4 and TRBJ2-1, with 8 bases lining up with TRBD2. This CDR3 is 14 amino acids long. Unmatched junction bases numbered 8, after V lost 4 bases and J lost 9 bases.

This clonotype is labeled as medium-sized. The chain couples TRBV5-1 to TRBJ2-3, with 13 positions matching TRBD2. Per germline, CDR1 SGHRS and CDR2 YFSETQ. Trimming cost V 3 bases and J 2 bases; bases outside gene matches: 3. The CDR3 loop spans 16 amino acids. The CDR3 sequence: CASSSGLAGDTDTQYF. The CDR3 nucleotides are TGCGCCAGCAGCTCAGGACTAGCGGGGGACACAGATACGCAGTATTTT.

This clonotype was seen repeatedly, ten times or more. The rearrangement uses TRBV7-9 and TRBJ1-2, with a tentative D call TRBD1 (6 bases). CDR3 size: 16 residues. The V end lost 4 bases, the J end lost 1 base, and 16 bases lay between the germline ends. Germline CDR1 is SEHNR and CDR2 is FQNEAQ (reference sequence). In nucleotides, the CDR3 is TGTGCCAGCAGCTCCATAGACGGACAGTTTAACTATGGCTACACCTTC. This translates into CASSSIDGQFNYGYTF.